These T cell receptor beta chains were read from a single sample in a study of blood T cell repertoires in COVID-19. Produced via immunoSEQ multiplex PCR; TCRdb's table is partial and in-frame only. Found here are roughly 290,000 clones, approximately 86% of them singletons; the top ten hold over 3.5%. The specimen sequenced was peripheral blood. These receptors were collected from a woman aged 50 to 60 with active or convalescent COVID-19. CDR3s leave out the opening cysteine and the closing phenylalanine or tryptophan. A D gene is named only where the DNA matches it firmly. Size is stated for part of the rows, as once, few or many counts, or as a class when the clone is expanded.

J	size	D	V	CDR3
TRBJ1-1	NA	TRBD1	TRBV14	ASSRQQGQGNTEAF
TRBJ2-3	NA	TRBD2	TRBV7-2	ASSSIVASGDTQY
TRBJ2-2	NA	TRBD2	TRBV29-1	SVELAGVHTGELF
TRBJ1-2	NA	NA	TRBV28	ASTHPLGGGRVDGYT
TRBJ1-1	NA	NA	TRBV6-5	ASSTWAPKAGAF
TRBJ2-1	once	NA	TRBV9	APRGAGNYNEQF
TRBJ2-3	NA	NA	TRBV5-5	ASSSSADGRVQSTDTQY
TRBJ1-1	NA	TRBD1	TRBV7-9	ASSSTGVATEAF
TRBJ2-1	NA	NA	TRBV2	ASSVEVAYNEQF
TRBJ1-1	NA	NA	TRBV28	ASSSQAPGLDTEAF